This TCR beta chain was identified in a study of blood T cells in healthy people across ages. Per sample, a minimum of 7 million PBMCs were isolated. Primers used in a second PCR of roughly 7 to 11 cycles were a sample-barcoded 5' primer and a J-beta primer mix. Each CDR3 protein gets one entry after TCRdb re-called the 5' RACE reads with MiXCR. This table has some 760,000 distinct CDR3 sequences, 20% to 30% appearing once. A note on this clonotype: A read error may be the cause here, since a much bigger clone is one base away.

Germline CDR1 SGHTA, CDR2 FQGNSA. The CDR3 sequence is 17 residues long. V was clipped by 5 bases and J by 3 bases, with 22 bases between them. The same specimen was also included in a second study, on T cells of mothers and their children.

This TCR was sampled from a boy aged 5-17 years in good health. Sequenced: blood. The gene calls are TRBV7-2 and TRBJ2-5, with a tentative D call TRBD1 (5 bases). Written as DNA, the CDR3 is TGTGCCAGCAGCCTCGGATTTAGACAGCTAGATGAAGAGACCCAGTACTTC. Translated, it gives CASSLGFRQLDEETQYF.